The 21 T cell receptor beta chains presented below share a single source sample, sequenced in a study of blood T cell repertoires in COVID-19 (dated by TCRdb to 2020 to 2021). The library was generated by the immunoSEQ multiplex PCR assay. TCRdb carries this immuneACCESS record with in-frame sequences only. Its versions omit some clonotypes, under half of them owing to an unresolved V gene in the studies checked, with the rest unexplained. The sample table contains approximately 250,000 clones; only one count was recorded for around four fifths of them. The ten largest clones represent approximately 4.3% of the sample. Sequencing was carried out using PBMCs or T cells enriched from blood (not recorded which). The receptor set was obtained from a man aged 25 to 40 with acute COVID-19.

This chain joins TRBV4-1 and TRBJ1-2; D unresolved. CDR3 length: 12 residues. V was clipped by 2 bases and J by 8 bases, with 9 bases between them. The germline V gene encodes CDR1 MGHRA and CDR2 YSYEKL. The CDR3 DNA reads as TGCGCCAGCAGCCAAAATTTAGAAGGCTACACCTTC. It specifies CASSQNLEGYTF.

The chain combines TRBV9 with TRBJ2-3; D gene ambiguous. Between the trimmed V and J ends, which lost 2 bases and 2 bases, there was a span of 3 bases. Germline values: CDR1 SGDLS, CDR2 YYNGEE. The CDR3 extends over 12 amino acids. CDR3 amino acids: CASSVYTDTQYF. In nucleotides, the CDR3 is TGTGCCAGCAGCGTTTACACAGATACGCAGTATTTT. Together with reference TRBV9 and TRBJ2-3, the CDR3 gives the full variable domain: DSGVTQTPKHLITATGQRVTLRCSPRSGDLSVYWYQQSLDQGLQFLIQYYNGEERAKGNILERFSAQQFPDLHSELNLSSLELGDSALYFCASSVYTDTQYFGPGTRLTVL.

DNA for the CDR3: TGTGCCATTCGAGGACAGAACACTGAAGCTTTCTTT. Amino acid sequence: CAIRGQNTEAFF. The chain couples TRBV12-3 or TRBV12-4 to TRBJ1-1; perhaps TRBD1 as D (5 bases). The germline V and J ends were trimmed by 10 bases and 1 base, with 10 bases remaining between them. The CDR3 sequence is 12 residues long.

The rearrangement uses TRBV15 and TRBJ2-4, with 8 bases that match TRBD2. Germline CDR1 is LNHNV and CDR2 is YYDKDF (reference sequence). J lost 5 bases, V lost 1 base, and 4 bases had no gene match. This CDR3 contains 15 residues. The CDR3 sequence is CATSRVTSGQNIQYF. The CDR3 nucleotides are TGTGCCACCAGCAGAGTCACTAGCGGCCAAAACATTCAGTACTTC.

Details on this clone: A junction boundary mismatches the germline segment, possibly from a read error. The V call is TRBV5-1, the J call TRBJ2-5; 8 nucleotides line up with TRBD2. The CDR3 runs 14 residues. CDR1 and CDR2 (germline): SGHRS, YFSETQ. The CDR3 reads CASSFAGGRETQYF. DNA for the CDR3: TGTGCCAGCAGTTTCGCGGGAGGTAGAGAGACCCAGTACTTC. The variable domain in full, completed from reference TRBV5-1 and TRBJ2-5, reads KAGVTQTPRYLIKTRGQQVTLSCSPISGHRSVSWYQQTPGQGLQFLFEYFSETQRNKGNFPGRFSGRQFSNSRSEMNVSTLELGDSALYLCASSFAGGRETQYFGPGTRLLVL.

The rearrangement uses TRBV30 and TRBJ2-1; 9 bases align to TRBD2. The CDR3 spans 16 residues. Losses at the gene ends were 3 bases for V and 1 base for J; bases not matched to a gene: 7. CDR1 and CDR2 (germline): GTSNPN, SVGIG (reference sequence). CDR3 sequence: CAWSVFSGGSYNEQFF. CDR3 DNA sequence: TGTGCCTGGAGCGTTTTTAGCGGGGGATCCTACAATGAGCAGTTCTTC. The variable domain in full, completed from reference TRBV30 and TRBJ2-1, reads SQTIHQWPATLVQPVGSPLSLECTVEGTSNPNLYWYRQAAGRGLQLLFYSVGIGQISSEVPQNLSASRPQDRQFILSSKKLLLSDSGFYLCAWSVFSGGSYNEQFFGPGTRLTVL.

This clone turned up a few times. The chain combines TRBV3-1 (or the pseudogene TRBV3-2) with TRBJ1-1, with D possibly TRBD1 on 5 matching bases. Germline CDR1 LGHDT, CDR2 YNNKEL (reference sequence). Trimming left V 5 bases short and J 2 bases short, with 9 bases between. The CDR3 sequence is 13 residues long. CDR3 bases: TGTGCCAGCAGCAAACAGGAAAACACTGAAGCTTTCTTT. Translating gives CASSKQENTEAFF.

The table lists this clone with a count of one. Sequence at one end of the junction differs from germline and may be a read error. This chain connects TRBV5-1 to TRBJ1-1; D is uncertain. The CDR3 length is 13 residues. CDR1 is SGHRS, CDR2 YFSETQ, per germline. CDR3 residues: CASSLTGITEAFF. CDR3 coding DNA: TGTGCCAGCAGCCTGACGGGGATCACTGAAGCTTTCTTT.

The V gene is TRBV11-2, the J gene TRBJ1-2, with D unresolved. The V gene's germline CDR1 is SGHAT and CDR2 FQNNGV. Trimming took 4 bases from V and 0 from J, leaving 12 bases between them. CDR3 length equals 15 residues. The CDR3: CASSSRLSPNYGYTF. DNA of the CDR3: TGTGCCAGCAGCTCGCGTTTGAGTCCTAACTATGGCTACACCTTC.

V and J are TRBV2 and TRBJ2-5; 9 nucleotides line up with TRBD1. Trimming cost V 6 bases and J 4 bases; bases outside gene matches: 6. Germline CDR1 SNHLY, CDR2 FYNNEI. The CDR3 has 14 residues. The CDR3 sequence is CASSKDRGRETQYF. The CDR3 DNA reads as TGTGCCAGCAGCAAGGACAGGGGCAGAGAGACCCAGTACTTC.

The rearrangement joins TRBV18 to TRBJ1-4; TRBD1 matches at 7 bases. The germline V gene has CDR1 KGHSH and CDR2 LQKENI. The V gene end was trimmed by 5 bases and the J gene end by 4 bases; junction bases not matched to a gene: 22. This CDR3 has 20 amino acids. CDR3 sequence reads: CASSTPNSWDSPTHNEKLFF. CDR3 sequence (DNA): TGTGCCAGCTCAACTCCTAACTCCTGGGACAGTCCAACCCATAATGAAAAACTGTTTTTT.

Comments on this clone: One junction end does not reproduce the germline sequence, and a read error may be involved. The chain carries TRBV5-1 and TRBJ2-1; TRBD1 matches 9 bases. The germline V gene has CDR1 SGHRS and CDR2 YFSETQ. This CDR3 has 20 residues. CDR3 DNA sequence: TGTGCCAGCAGCTTTACAGGGGGCGCGGCACTTAACAGGGGGTACAATGAGCAGTTCTTC. Its protein product is CASSFTGGAALNRGYNEQFF.

The chain links TRBV7-2 to TRBJ2-4; D unresolved. The germline V and J ends were trimmed by 1 base and 6 bases, with 13 bases remaining between them. The V gene's germline CDR1 is SGHTA and CDR2 FQGNSA. The CDR3 contains 15 residues. CDR3 in amino acids: CASSLGAMVGNIQYF. In DNA form, the CDR3 reads TGTGCCAGCAGCTTAGGGGCTATGGTCGGAAACATTCAGTACTTC.

This clone was counted a single time. The chain combines TRBV15 with TRBJ2-1, with unresolved D. CDR1 and CDR2 (germline): LNHNV, YYDKDF (reference sequence). There are 13 residues in the CDR3. V shed 0 bases and J shed 6 bases, with 6 bases lying between them. The CDR3, as DNA: TGTGCCACCAGCAGAGATAGATTCAATGAGCAGTTCTTC. Residues: CATSRDRFNEQFF.

With regard to this clone: Compared with germline, one end of the junction differs, possibly owing to a read error. J is TRBJ2-2 and V is TRBV5-1; TRBD1 agrees at 8 bases. CDR1 and CDR2 from the germline V gene are SGHRS and YFSETQ. The CDR3 spans 15 residues. CDR3 sequence: CASRYTGGATGELFF. As DNA, the CDR3 is TGTGCCAGCAGATACACAGGGGGAGCCACCGGGGAGCTGTTTTTT.

The genes are TRBV7-2 and TRBJ2-3; the match to TRBD2 covers 12 bases. V trimming: 0 bases; J trimming: 3 bases; junction bases outside the gene matches: 4. There are 17 residues in the CDR3. CDR1 is SGHTA, CDR2 FQGNSA, per germline. CDR3 DNA sequence: TGTGCCAGCAGCTTAGCGTCTAGCGGGAGGGGGACAGATACGCAGTATTTT. Translating it yields CASSLASSGRGTDTQYF. The full variable domain, rest sourced from reference TRBV7-2 and TRBJ2-3, is GAGVSQSPSNKVTEKGKDVELRCDPISGHTALYWYRQSLGQGLEFLIYFQGNSAPDKSGLPSDRFSAERTGGSVSTLTIQRTQQEDSAVYLCASSLASSGRGTDTQYFGPGTRLTVL.

The rearrangement links TRBV9 to TRBJ2-5; D call uncertain. This CDR3 has 16 residues. Trimming pared 0 bases from V and 1 base from J, leaving 13 bases between. The germline gives CDR1 SGDLS, CDR2 YYNGEE. The CDR3 DNA sequence: TGTGCCAGCAGCGTAGGTTCGGGTCTAATCCAAGAGACCCAGTACTTC. It is translated as CASSVGSGLIQETQYF.

Concerning this clone itself: The sample carries other DNA sequences with the same CDR3. The V gene is TRBV5-8, the J gene TRBJ2-1; D gene uncertain. Germline CDR1 SGHTS, CDR2 YDEGEE. With 0 bases removed from V and 0 bases from J, the gap between germline ends came to 7 bases. CDR3 size: 15 residues. The CDR3 is CASSLGESSYNEQFF. For the CDR3, the DNA is TGTGCCAGCAGCTTGGGCGAGAGCTCCTACAATGAGCAGTTCTTC.

Details on this clone: At one of its ends the junction is not consistent with the germline gene, which may arise from a read error. The V and J genes are TRBV19 and TRBJ2-1; D call uncertain. The CDR3 runs 13 residues. From germline, CDR1 is LNHDA and CDR2 SQIVND (reference sequence). The CDR3 is CASSVRSSNEQFF. CDR3 DNA sequence: TGTGCCAGTAGTGTGAGATCCTCCAATGAGCAGTTCTTC. The variable domain in full, completed from reference TRBV19 and TRBJ2-1, reads DGGITQSPKYLFRKEGQNVTLSCEQNLNHDAMYWYRQDPGQGLRLIYYSQIVNDFQKGDIAEGYSVSREKKESFPLTVTSAQKNPTAFYLCASSVRSSNEQFFGPGTRLTVL.

V gene TRBV7-9 combines with J gene TRBJ1-2; D gene uncertain. The V gene lost 1 base and the J gene lost 4 bases, with 7 bases spanning the gap. Germline V gene lookup returns CDR1 SEHNR and CDR2 FQNEAQ (reference sequence). The CDR3 is made up of 13 amino acids. The CDR3 protein is CASSLGTVYGYTF. CDR3 in DNA: TGTGCCAGCAGCTTAGGAACAGTCTATGGCTACACCTTC.

The chain carries TRBV28 and TRBJ2-1; TRBD2 is a possible D gene (6 bases). The CDR3 totals 12 residues. V gave up 10 bases and J gave up 3 bases, with 10 bases separating them. Germline V gene lookup returns CDR1 MDHEN and CDR2 SYDVKM. DNA for the CDR3: TGTGCCACCACCGGGAGCTACAATGAGCAGTTCTTC. Its protein product is CATTGSYNEQFF. Full variable domain (rest looked up from reference TRBV28 and TRBJ2-1): DVKVTQSSRYLVKRTGEKVFLECVQDMDHENMFWYRQDPGLGLRLIYFSYDVKMKEKGDIPEGYSVSREKKERFSLILESASTNQTSMYLCATTGSYNEQFFGPGTRLTVL.